This T cell receptor (beta chain) was recorded in a study of blood T cell repertoires in COVID-19. Trimming took 6 bases from V and 4 from J, leaving 15 bases between them. From germline, CDR1 is SQVTM and CDR2 ANQGSEA. This CDR3 has 13 residues. Some clones are missing from TCRdb's copy, which holds only in-frame ones; the method was immunoSEQ multiplex PCR. The repertoire holds about 160,000 clones, with around three quarters as singletons. The sample comprised peripheral blood. This TCR was recovered from a man aged 55 to 70 with acute or convalescent COVID-19. This chain links TRBV29-1 with TRBJ2-5; D is unresolved. The DNA of the CDR3 is TGCAGCGTCATCCCGGTGCCAGGAGAGACCCAGTACTTC. Translated, it gives CSVIPVPGETQYF.